This passage covers 20 T cell receptor beta chains from one sample sequenced in a study of liver allograft versus peripheral blood T cells. Overall study: Intrahepatic T cell receptor repertoires from transplanted livers were compared against repertoires in recipients' peripheral blood.

One entry per CDR3 protein results from TCRdb running MiXCR on the reads. The sample lists thousands of distinct CDR3 sequences; approximately 20% were seen once. Receptors were obtained from a human patient who had a liver transplant. Some T cells may have originated in the graft donor.

This clonotype qualifies as medium-sized (0.01 to 0.1%). This chain links TRBV6-1 with TRBJ1-2; 10 bases agree with TRBD1. This CDR3 has 15 amino acids. Germline assignment: CDR1 MNHNS and CDR2 SASEGT. V shed 7 bases and J 4 bases; nucleotides not matched to a gene: 9. The CDR3 spells CASNDRGLGGYGYTF. CDR3 in DNA: TGTGCCAGCAATGACAGGGGGCTAGGGGGCTATGGCTACACCTTC.

Comments on this clonotype: A much bigger clone sits one base away, suggesting this may be a read error. The V and J genes are TRBV27 and TRBJ1-5; D not certain. The CDR3 consists of 12 residues. CDR1 and CDR2 (germline): MNHEY, SMNVEV (reference sequence). V lost 9 bases, J lost 5 bases, and 11 bases lay in between. CDR3 in amino acids: CARRGSYQPQHF. In nucleotides, the CDR3 is TGTGCCAGGCGAGGGAGCTATCAGCCCCAGCATTTT.

The sample holds a few counts of this clonotype. V gene TRBV10-3 combines with J gene TRBJ1-1; D possibly corresponds to TRBD1 (6 bases). Trimming pared 3 bases from V and 8 bases from J, leaving 16 bases between. Germline V gene data show CDR1 as ENHRY and CDR2 as SYGVKD. The CDR3 is 14 amino acids. CDR3: CAISDGDITIEAFF. The DNA of the CDR3 is TGTGCCATCAGTGATGGGGACATAACTATAGAAGCTTTCTTT.

Only a few counts were recorded for this clonotype. This sequence joins TRBV28 and TRBJ2-7; D may be TRBD1 or TRBD2 (5 bases each). V was pared by 8 bases and J by 4 bases, with 18 bases between. Germline assignment: CDR1 MDHEN and CDR2 SYDVKM. The CDR3 spans 14 residues. The CDR3 protein is CASGDGVAPYEQYF. Here the CDR3 DNA reads TGTGCCAGCGGGGACGGGGTGGCCCCTTACGAGCAGTACTTC.

This clonotype was seen a few times. The genes are TRBV5-5 and TRBJ2-2, with 10 bases lining up with TRBD1. This CDR3 has 15 amino acids. Trimming cost V 4 bases and J 13 bases; bases outside gene matches: 13. Germline-derived CDR1 and CDR2 are SGHKS and YYEKEE (reference sequence). The CDR3 region is CASSATGGVREGLFF. The CDR3 bases are TGTGCCAGCAGCGCGACAGGGGGCGTTAGAGAGGGGCTGTTTTTT.

The chain uses TRBV20-1 and TRBJ2-6, with D unresolved. V lost 3 bases to trimming and J lost 0 bases, with 9 bases between them. CDR1 and CDR2 (germline): DFQATT, SNEGSKA (reference sequence). The CDR3 runs to 15 residues. In DNA, the CDR3 is TGCAGTGCTAGGGGCGCATTCTCTGGGGCCAACGTCCTGACTTTC. Its translation is CSARGAFSGANVLTF.

The chain combines TRBV15 with TRBJ2-7; D is uncertain. V was clipped by 0 bases and J by 1 base, with 7 bases between them. This CDR3 contains 14 residues. Germline values: CDR1 LNHNV, CDR2 YYDKDF (reference sequence). CDR3 in amino acids: CATSREQKSYEQYF. Written as DNA, the CDR3 is TGTGCCACCAGCAGAGAACAGAAGTCCTACGAGCAGTACTTC.

The rearrangement uses TRBV20-1 and TRBJ2-1; D may be TRBD1 (6 bases). The germline CDR1 and CDR2 sequences are DFQATT and SNEGSKA (reference sequence). The CDR3 is made up of 14 amino acids. The V and J ends lost 3 bases and 0 bases respectively, with 9 bases between them. The CDR3 sequence: CSARVGGSYNEQFF. The DNA of the CDR3 is TGCAGTGCTAGGGTAGGGGGCTCCTACAATGAGCAGTTCTTC.

This chain joins TRBV10-3 and TRBJ1-2; TRBD1 matches at 8 bases. The CDR3 sequence is 13 residues long. V shed 6 bases, J shed 3 bases, and the junction held 3 bases outside the gene matches. The germline gives CDR1 ENHRY, CDR2 SYGVKD. The CDR3 DNA reads as TGTGCCATCAGCACACAGGGGGACTATGGCTACACCTTC. Protein: CAISTQGDYGYTF.

This clonotype is medium-sized (0.01 to 0.1%) within its sample. The genes are TRBV19 and TRBJ2-7; 12 bases map to TRBD2. V trimming: 7 bases; J trimming: 5 bases; junction bases outside the gene matches: 6. The CDR3 loop spans 14 amino acids. Germline CDR1 reads LNHDA; CDR2 reads SQIVND (reference sequence). CDR3 region: CASMEGLAGNEQYF. The CDR3 nucleotides read TGTGCCAGTATGGAGGGACTAGCGGGCAACGAGCAGTACTTC.

The gene calls are TRBV28 and TRBJ1-5, with D possibly matching TRBD1 (5 bases). The V gene lost 4 bases and the J gene lost 1 base, with 20 bases spanning the gap. Germline V lookup: CDR1 MDHEN, CDR2 SYDVKM. This CDR3 has 18 amino acids. The chain's CDR3 is CASSSGTLPRSSNQPQHF. CDR3 nucleotides: TGTGCCAGCAGTTCCGGGACCTTGCCACGGTCGAGCAATCAGCCCCAGCATTTT.

Note on this clonotype: Germline and junction disagree at one end, which may indicate a read error. The rearrangement uses TRBV28 and TRBJ1-1; D not resolved. The CDR3 is 10 residues long. Germline V gives CDR1 MDHEN, CDR2 SYDVKM. The CDR3 reads CASSPSYRFF. CDR3 bases: TGTGCCAGCAGTCCTAGTTATCGGTTCTTC.

Relative to its sample, this clonotype is medium-sized. This sequence joins TRBV18 and TRBJ1-4; 7 nucleotides agree with TRBD1. V shed 5 bases, J shed 2 bases, and the junction held 8 bases outside the gene matches. This CDR3 has 16 residues. Germline CDR1 is KGHSH and CDR2 is LQKENI. This CDR3 is CASSDKNRGTNEKLFF. CDR3 nucleotides: TGTGCCAGCTCAGACAAAAACAGGGGCACTAATGAAAAACTGTTTTTT.

The chain carries TRBV27 and TRBJ1-5; 10 bases match TRBD1. The CDR3 loop spans 19 amino acids. Looked up from germline, CDR1 is MNHEY and CDR2 is SMNVEV (reference sequence). With V trimmed by 2 bases and J by 0 bases, 10 bases remained unmatched. Written as DNA, the CDR3 is TGTGCCAGCAGTTTAAACGGACAGGGGGTCTCCTATAGCAATCAGCCCCAGCATTTT. This gives the protein CASSLNGQGVSYSNQPQHF.

The chain carries TRBV14 and TRBJ1-6; 8 nucleotides line up with TRBD1. The germline V gene encodes CDR1 SGHDN and CDR2 FVKESK. The ends lost 0 bases at V and 3 bases at J; junction bases unmatched: 7. There are 18 residues in the CDR3. The CDR3: CASSQERGQGVYNSPLHF. The CDR3 DNA reads as TGTGCCAGCAGCCAAGAGCGTGGACAGGGTGTCTATAATTCACCCCTCCACTTT.

This clonotype was seen more than once but under ten times. The chain employs TRBV28 and TRBJ2-5; D uncertain. The germline V gene encodes CDR1 MDHEN and CDR2 SYDVKM. CDR3 length: 13 residues. V lost 5 bases and J 1 base, leaving 8 bases between the germline ends. CDR3 in DNA: TGTGCCAGCAGTCCCAATTTCCAAGAGACCCAGTACTTC. Protein: CASSPNFQETQYF.

By its share, this clonotype is medium-sized (0.01 to 0.1%). V usage is TRBV19 and J usage is TRBJ2-4, with a possible D match to TRBD2 (6 bases). This CDR3 is 13 amino acids long. V was trimmed by 3 bases and J by 7 bases, leaving 10 bases between them. Looked up from germline, CDR1 is LNHDA and CDR2 is SQIVND (reference sequence). The CDR3 loop is CASSMGLRNIQYF. As DNA, the CDR3 is TGTGCCAGTAGTATGGGACTGAGGAACATTCAGTACTTC.

This clonotype has a handful of counts. The chain joins TRBV30 to TRBJ1-2; 12 positions agree with TRBD1. This CDR3 has 13 residues. V dropped 5 bases and J dropped 7; count of bases not matched to a gene: 5. CDR1 and CDR2 (germline): GTSNPN, SVGIG (reference sequence). CDR3 protein: CAWGTGGASGYTF. The CDR3 DNA is TGTGCCTGGGGGACAGGGGGCGCAAGTGGCTACACCTTC.

The table lists this clonotype with a few counts. The V and J genes are TRBV7-2 and TRBJ1-5, with no clear D. CDR3 length equals 13 residues. CDR1 and CDR2 (germline): SGHTA, FQGNSA. The V gene lost 2 bases and the J gene lost 7 bases, with 9 bases spanning the gap. The DNA for the CDR3 is TGTGCCAGCAGCTTACGACCAACCCAGCCCCAGCATTTT. It encodes CASSLRPTQPQHF.

This clonotype was counted only a few times. The V and J genes are TRBV14 and TRBJ2-2; possibly TRBD1 or TRBD2 for D (5 bases each). Germline V gives CDR1 SGHDN, CDR2 FVKESK. The CDR3 covers 15 residues. Trimming took 6 bases from V and 2 from J, leaving 13 bases between them. The CDR3 region is CASRRSGQNTGELFF. CDR3 coding DNA: TGTGCCAGCAGACGTTCGGGGCAAAACACCGGGGAGCTGTTTTTT.